Each of the 32 T cell receptor beta chains below was sequenced from the same sample in a study of blood T cells in healthy people across ages. The authors ran a second PCR of about 7 to 11 cycles using a sample-barcoded 5' primer and a J-beta primer mix. TCRdb fed the 5' RACE reads into MiXCR, producing one record per CDR3 protein. The repertoire includes approximately 790,000 distinct CDR3 sequences, around two thirds of them detected once, and 25% to 30% sits in the top ten. The specimen was blood. The receptors shown here come from a young man in good health.

CDR3: CSARDPLGREQYF. CDR3 coding DNA: TGCAGTGCTAGAGATCCTCTGGGAAGGGAGCAGTACTTC. The chain joins TRBV20-1 to TRBJ2-7; no firm D call. The CDR3 has 13 residues. V was cut by 0 bases and J by 7 bases, with 13 bases left in between. CDR1 is DFQATT and CDR2 is SNEGSKA in the germline V gene (reference sequence).

This chain uses TRBV5-6 with TRBJ1-2, with D maybe TRBD1 (5 bases). V was clipped by 4 bases and J by 3 bases, with 10 bases between them. The CDR3 has 13 residues. Germline-derived CDR1 and CDR2 are SGHDT and YYEEEE. This CDR3 is CASSEQVYYGYTF. DNA of the CDR3: TGTGCCAGCAGCGAACAGGTCTACTATGGCTACACCTTC. Full variable domain (missing parts from reference TRBV5-6 and TRBJ1-2): DAGVTQSPTHLIKTRGQQVTLRCSPKSGHDTVSWYQQALGQGPQFIFQYYEEEERQRGNFPDRFSGHQFPNYSSELNVNALLLGDSALYLCASSEQVYYGYTFGSGTRLTVV.

The gene calls are TRBV2 and TRBJ2-2; TRBD1 or TRBD2 may be the D gene (5 bases each). The CDR3 loop spans 13 amino acids. The V and J ends lost 10 bases and 7 bases respectively, with 16 bases between them. Germline V CDR1 and CDR2: SNHLY, FYNNEI. Here the CDR3 reads CATVRGDGGELFF. The CDR3 nucleotides read TGTGCCACCGTTAGAGGGGATGGCGGGGAGCTGTTTTTT.

The chain uses TRBV9 and TRBJ2-1; 7 nucleotides match TRBD1. With 0 bases clipped from V and 9 bases from J, the junction kept 6 bases outside the gene matches. The CDR3 length is 14 residues. In germline, CDR1 is SGDLS, CDR2 YYNGEE. The CDR3 DNA reads as TGTGCCAGCAGCGTAGAGGGGACAGTTTTTGAGCAGTTCTTC. It translates to CASSVEGTVFEQFF.

This chain joins TRBV2 and TRBJ1-6, with D perhaps matching TRBD1 (5 bases). There are 15 residues in the CDR3. V lost 6 bases and J lost 6, with 15 bases in between. CDR1 is SNHLY, CDR2 FYNNEI, per germline. The CDR3 here is CASSLDTGPNSPLHF. The DNA of the CDR3 is TGTGCCAGCAGCTTGGACACGGGTCCTAATTCACCCCTCCACTTT.

This clonotype was detected a few times. The J gene is TRBJ2-7, the V gene TRBV29-1; D is unclear. The J call may be in error: the DNA end matches TRBJ2-5 better. Germline values: CDR1 SQVTM, CDR2 ANQGSEA. CDR3 length: 11 residues. The DNA for the CDR3 is TGCAGCGAAACGTTGTTAGAGACCCAGTACTTC. Residues: CSETLLETQYF.

This clonotype was seen more than once but under ten times. The chain is built from TRBV7-9 and TRBJ1-5, with 8 bases identical to TRBD1. J was trimmed by 2 bases and V by 5 bases; bases with no gene match: 11. Germline V lookup: CDR1 SEHNR, CDR2 FQNEAQ (reference sequence). The CDR3 extends over 17 amino acids. The CDR3 region has the DNA TGTGCCAGCAGCCCAGGACAGGGAGTTACGCGCAATCAGCCCCAGCATTTT. Amino acids: CASSPGQGVTRNQPQHF.

This clonotype occurred a few times. The chain combines TRBV20-1 with TRBJ2-7; D might be TRBD1 (6 bases). The J call may be wrong; the DNA end is better matched by TRBJ2-5. The CDR3 is 12 amino acids. Germline V CDR1 and CDR2: DFQATT, SNEGSKA (reference sequence). In DNA form, the CDR3 reads TGCAGTGCTGCATACAGGGAAGAGACCCAGTACTTC. Encoded protein: CSAAYREETQYF.

This clonotype was counted between two and nine times. The chain uses TRBV7-2 and TRBJ2-1, with no clear D. Trimming took off 5 bases at V and 1 base at J, with 9 bases between the two ends. The CDR3 has 14 residues. Germline V CDR1 and CDR2: SGHTA, FQGNSA. The CDR3 sequence is CASSEFFSYNEQFF. The CDR3 bases are TGTGCCAGCAGCGAATTCTTTTCCTACAATGAGCAGTTCTTC.

CDR3 sequence reads: CSAGTGPSEETQYF. The CDR3 DNA reads as TGCAGTGCCGGTACGGGACCATCAGAAGAGACCCAGTACTTC. This chain uses TRBV20-1 with TRBJ2-5; either TRBD1 or TRBD2 may fit D (5 bases each). CDR1 and CDR2 from the germline V gene are DFQATT and SNEGSKA (reference sequence). V was trimmed by 6 bases and J by 3 bases, leaving 17 bases between them. The CDR3 sequence is 14 residues long.

The chain links TRBV7-2 to TRBJ2-3, with D tentatively TRBD2 (7 bases). In germline, CDR1 is SGHTA, CDR2 FQGNSA. V was shortened by 2 bases and J by 2 bases, with 23 bases between the two germline ends. This CDR3 has 19 amino acids. The CDR3 bases are TGTGCCAGCAGCTTACTGGGTCGCGTTGCGGGGGCCGACACAGATACGCAGTATTTT. It is translated as CASSLLGRVAGADTDTQYF.

This chain connects TRBV6-6 to TRBJ2-5, with 9 bases aligning to TRBD2. CDR3 length: 16 amino acids. J gave up 1 base and V 6 bases, and 9 bases lay outside the gene matches. CDR1 and CDR2 (germline): MNHNY, SVGAGI (reference sequence). In DNA form, the CDR3 reads TGTGCCAGCAGGAAACTGGCGGGGGGGTCCCAAGAGACCCAGTACTTC. This sequence encodes CASRKLAGGSQETQYF.

The J gene is TRBJ2-5, the V gene TRBV4-2; TRBD2 agrees at 8 bases. This CDR3 is 15 amino acids long. The ends lost 3 bases at V and 5 bases at J; junction bases unmatched: 8. Per the germline V gene, CDR1 is LGHNA and CDR2 is YNFKEQ. The CDR3 sequence: CASSHSLAAKETQYF. CDR3 nucleotide sequence: TGTGCCAGCAGCCACTCACTAGCGGCAAAGGAGACCCAGTACTTC.

The chain links TRBV9 to TRBJ2-3; D gene ambiguous. The CDR3 runs to 14 residues. Germline V gene data show CDR1 as SGDLS and CDR2 as YYNGEE. V dropped 0 bases and J dropped 7 bases, with 12 bases sitting between them. CDR3 nucleotides: TGTGCCAGCAGCGTAGCTGGAAAGGTTAATACGCAGTATTTT. It codes for CASSVAGKVNTQYF.

The chain uses TRBV27 and TRBJ2-6; possible D gene TRBD2, 7 bases. Trimming left V 2 bases short and J 0 bases short, with 14 bases between. CDR3 length: 18 residues. CDR1 is MNHEY and CDR2 is SMNVEV in the germline V gene (reference sequence). This CDR3 reads CASSLEGGGFSGANVLTF. In DNA, the CDR3 is TGTGCCAGCAGTTTAGAAGGGGGGGGATTCTCTGGGGCCAACGTCCTGACTTTC.

This clonotype has more than one count but fewer than ten. This may stem from a read error, because a much larger clone lies one nucleotide away. The chain carries TRBV2 and TRBJ2-7; tentative D call: TRBD1 (5 bases). The V end lost 2 bases, the J end lost 2 bases, and 10 bases lay between the germline ends. Germline V gene data show CDR1 as SNHLY and CDR2 as FYNNEI. The CDR3 has 14 residues. The CDR3: CASSESSQAYEQYF. The CDR3 DNA is TGTGCCAGCAGTGAAAGTTCACAGGCCTACGAGCAGTACTTC.

The chain couples TRBV4-1 to TRBJ2-3; no reliable D call. This CDR3 spans 15 amino acids. V was clipped by 1 base and J by 5 bases, with 13 bases between them. Germline V lookup: CDR1 MGHRA, CDR2 YSYEKL. The CDR3 nucleotides read TGCGCCAGCAGCCAAGTTAGGACCCGAAAAGATACGCAGTATTTT. It encodes CASSQVRTRKDTQYF.

The rearrangement links TRBV29-1 to TRBJ1-1, with D uncertain. The CDR3 contains 12 residues. V dropped 5 bases and J dropped 0 bases, with 7 bases sitting between them. Germline lookup yields CDR1 SQVTM and CDR2 ANQGSEA. In nucleotides, the CDR3 is TGCAGCGTTCAGTCAGTGAACACTGAAGCTTTCTTT. Translated: CSVQSVNTEAFF. The complete variable domain, with remaining parts taken from reference TRBV29-1 and TRBJ1-1, reads SAVISQKPSRDICQRGTSLTIQCQVDSQVTMMFWYRQQPGQSLTLIATANQGSEATYESGFVIDKFPISRPNLTFSTLTVSNMSPEDSSIYLCSVQSVNTEAFFGQGTRLTVV.

Concerning this clonotype itself: The junction departs from germline at one end; a sequencing error may be responsible. The V gene is TRBV3-1, the J gene TRBJ1-2, with a weak D call TRBD1 (5 bases). This CDR3 is 15 amino acids long. The germline CDR1 and CDR2 sequences are LGHDT and YNNKEL (reference sequence). CDR3: CACSQGSTDLYGYTF. DNA for the CDR3: TGTGCCTGCAGCCAAGGGTCGACAGACCTATATGGCTACACCTTC.

V usage is TRBV4-3 and J usage is TRBJ2-1, with 12 bases lining up with TRBD2. The V gene end was trimmed by 4 bases and the J gene end by 5 bases; junction bases not matched to a gene: 15. The CDR3 covers 19 residues. Germline V gives CDR1 LGHNA, CDR2 YSLEER. The CDR3 is CASSRGTWLAGGVNNEQFF. CDR3 DNA sequence: TGCGCCAGCAGCCGAGGAACGTGGCTAGCGGGGGGGGTTAACAATGAGCAGTTCTTC.

This chain connects TRBV6-5 to TRBJ2-4, with D perhaps matching TRBD1 or TRBD2 (8 bases each). The CDR3 contains 17 residues. The V gene lost 2 bases and the J gene lost 13 bases, with 27 bases spanning the gap. The germline CDR1 and CDR2 sequences are MNHEY and SVGAGI. The CDR3 DNA follows: TGTGCCAGCAGTTACGGATACCTGGGGACAGGATCGGGGGGGCAGTACTTC. Its protein product is CASSYGYLGTGSGGQYF.

The CDR3, as DNA: TGTGCCAGCAGCGTGGGGTACTCCAACCAGCCCCAGCATTTT. It codes for CASSVGYSNQPQHF. The V and J genes are TRBV9 and TRBJ1-5; D call uncertain. With 2 bases removed from V and 7 bases from J, the gap between germline ends came to 13 bases. The length of the CDR3 is 14 residues. CDR1 SGDLS and CDR2 YYNGEE come from the germline V gene.

This clonotype was found a few times. The chain employs TRBV7-9 and TRBJ2-7, with 7 bases that match TRBD1. Germline V gives CDR1 SEHNR, CDR2 FQNEAQ (reference sequence). The CDR3 contains 14 residues. After removal of 1 base from V and 6 bases from J, the junction contained 6 bases not matched to a gene. CDR3 region: CASSLGQGLGEQYF. DNA for the CDR3: TGTGCCAGCAGCTTAGGACAGGGTCTAGGCGAGCAGTACTTC.

This clonotype was seen just once. The V call is TRBV12-3 or TRBV12-4, the J call TRBJ2-5; D is unclear. The J call is doubtful: the DNA matches TRBJ2-7 better. CDR3 length: 14 residues. The CDR3 region has the DNA TGTGCCAGCAGTTTGGGCGTAAGAGCATACGAGCAGTACTTC. As protein: CASSLGVRAYEQYF.

The chain links TRBV20-1 to TRBJ2-2; no clear D gene. The CDR3 loop spans 14 amino acids. The germline V gene has CDR1 DFQATT and CDR2 SNEGSKA (reference sequence). V was trimmed by 3 bases and J by 0 bases, leaving 8 bases between them. The chain's CDR3 is CSASGLTNTGELFF. CDR3 DNA: TGCAGTGCTAGCGGGCTGACGAACACCGGGGAGCTGTTTTTT.

The chain links TRBV29-1 to TRBJ1-2; the match to TRBD1 covers 7 bases. Germline V gene lookup returns CDR1 SQVTM and CDR2 ANQGSEA. The CDR3 totals 15 residues. The V gene end was trimmed by 1 base and the J gene end by 0 bases; junction bases not matched to a gene: 5. The CDR3 region is CSVEGVQGANYGYTF. The CDR3 nucleotides are TGCAGCGTTGAAGGGGTCCAGGGGGCTAACTATGGCTACACCTTC.

A few counts support this clonotype. The chain uses TRBV7-8 and TRBJ2-7; D is uncertain. From germline, CDR1 is SGHVS and CDR2 FQNEAQ. CDR3 length: 13 amino acids. Trimming took 5 bases from V and 6 from J, leaving 14 bases between them. This chain's CDR3 is CASSPTLDSEQYF. The DNA of the CDR3 is TGTGCCAGCAGCCCGACCTTGGATAGCGAGCAGTACTTC.

The V gene is TRBV7-9, the J gene TRBJ1-1; D might be TRBD1 (5 bases). CDR1 is SEHNR and CDR2 is FQNEAQ in the germline V gene (reference sequence). The CDR3 is made up of 15 amino acids. Trimming cost V 5 bases and J 10 bases, with 23 bases left between them. The chain's CDR3 is CASSLSRDPNGRAFF. CDR3 DNA sequence: TGTGCCAGCAGCCTGTCCCGGGACCCCAACGGTAGAGCTTTCTTT.

This clonotype was seen a few times. The V gene is TRBV6-2 or TRBV6-3, the J gene TRBJ2-5; 7 bases match TRBD1. The last part of the DNA fits TRBJ2-7 better; the J call may be wrong. Germline V CDR1 and CDR2: MNHEY, SVGEGT. The CDR3 sequence is 12 residues long. As DNA, the CDR3 is TGTGCCAGCAATAGACAGGGCACCGAGCAGTACTTC. Amino acid sequence: CASNRQGTEQYF.

In nucleotides, the CDR3 is TGTGCCAGCAGGGGGATGGGGGGACAGAAACAAGAGACCCAGTACTTC. Its translation: CASRGMGGQKQETQYF. The V call is TRBV6-1, the J call TRBJ2-5; D is possibly TRBD1 (7 bases). CDR3 length equals 16 residues. V gave up 6 bases and J gave up 2 bases, with 19 bases separating them. The V gene's germline CDR1 is MNHNS and CDR2 SASEGT.

The chain recombines TRBV2 with TRBJ2-1, with D maybe TRBD2 (5 bases). This CDR3 has 14 residues. Trimming shortened V by 9 bases and J by 4 bases, and 16 bases separated the two germline ends. Germline CDR1 and CDR2: SNHLY and FYNNEI. CDR3 sequence (DNA): TGTGCCAGTACCGGCAGGAGGACTTACAATGAGCAGTTCTTC. As protein: CASTGRRTYNEQFF.

The gene calls are TRBV5-1 and TRBJ2-5, with 9 bases fitting TRBD1. From germline, CDR1 is SGHRS and CDR2 YFSETQ. The CDR3 is 16 residues long. V shed 0 bases and J 4 bases; nucleotides not matched to a gene: 7. The CDR3 spells CASSLAGTGSRETQYF. The CDR3 DNA sequence: TGCGCCAGCAGCTTGGCAGGGACAGGGAGTCGAGAGACCCAGTACTTC.